The sample holds many counts of the clone carrying this TCR beta chain. Its antigen is as yet unknown. V gave up 3 bases and J gave up 2 bases; unmatched junction bases: 5. Germline V gene sequence: CDR1 DFQATT, CDR2 SNEGSKA (reference sequence). The CDR3 runs 14 residues. This sample was taken from a study of T cell repertoires in cytomegalovirus infection. TCRdb re-analysed the reads in MiXCR, keeping a single row per CDR3 protein. Seen here are some 270,000 distinct CDR3 sequences, roughly a fifth observed once, and the top ten hold around 20%. This sample comprised cultured PBMCs, obtained from culture after CMV antigen stimulation. This chain links TRBV20-1 with TRBJ2-3; 7 bases are shared with TRBD2. The TCR comes from a human donor in good health (CMV status not recorded). Some clones in this sample may be carry-over from other donors' samples. Here the CDR3 reads CSARLGGNTDTQYF. The CDR3 DNA reads as TGCAGTGCTAGGTTGGGAGGGAACACAGATACGCAGTATTTT.